This entry lists 21 T cell receptor beta chains sequenced from one sample in a study of CD8+ T cells in alopecia areata. Investigators isolated RNA and reverse transcribed it into cDNA to act as the sequencing template. Generated by immunoSEQ multiplex PCR, the TCRdb table keeps only in-frame clones and is missing some. Seen here are 120,000 or so clones, about 46% observed once, and the top ten hold 8% to 11%. The sample comprised NKG2D-low CD8+ T cells sorted from blood. The receptor source for this set is a human donor with alopecia areata.

The genes are TRBV14 and TRBJ1-1; maybe TRBD1 (5 bases). This CDR3 is built from 13 residues. The V gene's germline CDR1 is SGHDN and CDR2 FVKESK. V was pared by 0 bases and J by 4 bases, with 6 bases between. The CDR3 coding sequence is TGTGCCAGCAGCCAAGAGGGGGGCACTGAAGCTTTCTTT. Translation gives CASSQEGGTEAFF.

This clone was seen a few times. The rearrangement uses TRBV19 and TRBJ2-1; a possible D gene is TRBD1 (6 bases). From germline, CDR1 is LNHDA and CDR2 SQIVND (reference sequence). This CDR3 is 15 amino acids long. The V and J ends lost 1 base and 5 bases respectively, with 12 bases between them. The CDR3 region is CASSIGQGLNNEQFF. Written as DNA, the CDR3 is TGTGCCAGTAGTATAGGGCAGGGGTTGAACAATGAGCAGTTCTTC.

The chain combines TRBV20-1 with TRBJ2-7; D not resolved. V was trimmed by 5 bases and J by 4 bases, leaving 6 bases between them. The CDR3 length is 10 residues. Germline V gene data show CDR1 as DFQATT and CDR2 as SNEGSKA (reference sequence). CDR3: CSALGYEQYF. The CDR3 DNA sequence: TGCAGTGCTTTGGGATACGAGCAGTACTTC.

This clone turned up a few times. The rearrangement uses TRBV28 and TRBJ2-3, with no clear D. Trimming cost V 3 bases and J 7 bases, with 11 bases left between them. Germline lookup yields CDR1 MDHEN and CDR2 SYDVKM. The CDR3 length is 13 residues. The chain's CDR3 is CASSFGSSNTQYF. The CDR3 DNA follows: TGTGCCAGCAGTTTTGGTTCATCTAATACGCAGTATTTT.

The chain recombines TRBV7-2 with TRBJ2-3; D remains unclear. Germline V gives CDR1 SGHTA, CDR2 FQGNSA. Trimming left V 4 bases short and J 2 bases short, with 7 bases between. CDR3 length: 13 residues. CDR3 sequence (DNA): TGTGCCAGCAGCTCTATCAACACAGATACGCAGTATTTT. This sequence encodes CASSSINTDTQYF.

This sequence joins TRBV13 and TRBJ1-5; weak D call: TRBD1 (5 bases). The CDR3 loop spans 13 amino acids. Germline V lookup: CDR1 PRHDT, CDR2 FYEKMQ (reference sequence). Trimming shortened V by 4 bases and J by 8 bases, and 12 bases separated the two germline ends. The DNA for the CDR3 is TGTGCCAGCAGCTCGACCGGGGGTAAGCCCCAGCATTTT. Translating it yields CASSSTGGKPQHF. The full variable domain, its missing parts supplied by reference TRBV13 and TRBJ1-5, is AAGVIQSPRHLIKEKRETATLKCYPIPRHDTVYWYQQGPGQDPQFLISFYEKMQSDKGSIPDRFSAQQFSDYHSELNMSSLELGDSALYFCASSSTGGKPQHFGDGTRLSIL.

This clone was seen a handful of times. The genes are TRBV29-1 and TRBJ1-1; the D gene is possibly TRBD1 (5 bases). The CDR3 runs 13 residues. Germline loops: CDR1 SQVTM, CDR2 ANQGSEA. V lost 3 bases to trimming and J lost 2 bases, with 10 bases between them. CDR3 bases: TGCAGCGTTGAGGGGACGGGAAACACTGAAGCTTTCTTT. Amino acid sequence: CSVEGTGNTEAFF.

The gene calls are TRBV30 and TRBJ2-7, with a possible D match to TRBD2 (5 bases). Germline assignment: CDR1 GTSNPN and CDR2 SVGIG (reference sequence). The CDR3 is 14 amino acids. V was cut by 0 bases and J by 5 bases, with 14 bases left in between. For the CDR3, the DNA is TGTGCCTGGAGTGTATTTGCAGGAGGCAACGAGCAGTACTTC. This sequence encodes CAWSVFAGGNEQYF.

This clone was found a few times. The chain recombines TRBV29-1 with TRBJ1-2; unclear D gene. CDR3 length equals 12 residues. Germline V gene lookup returns CDR1 SQVTM and CDR2 ANQGSEA. Trimming removed 4 bases from V and 5 bases from J, with 11 bases in between. Written as DNA, the CDR3 is TGCAGCGTTGTCAGAGAAACTTATGGCTACACCTTC. Residues: CSVVRETYGYTF.

This clone occurred a few times. The rearrangement links TRBV29-1 to TRBJ1-1; D is possibly TRBD1 (6 bases). The CDR3 contains 12 residues. The V gene's germline CDR1 is SQVTM and CDR2 ANQGSEA. V was trimmed by 6 bases and J by 1 base, leaving 9 bases between them. The CDR3 is CSVGTTNTEAFF. As DNA, the CDR3 is TGCAGCGTCGGGACAACGAACACTGAAGCTTTCTTT.

This clone came up a few times. The chain links TRBV5-6 to TRBJ2-1, with TRBD2 matching 10 bases. Germline assignment: CDR1 SGHDT and CDR2 YYEEEE. Unmatched junction bases numbered 8, after V lost 0 bases and J lost 8 bases. This CDR3 has 16 residues. For the CDR3, the DNA is TGTGCCAGCAGCTTGGCGTGGGTAGCGGGAGGCGATGAGCAGTTCTTC. It codes for CASSLAWVAGGDEQFF.

The chain links TRBV4-3 to TRBJ2-1, with D tentatively TRBD2 (5 bases). CDR1 LGHNA and CDR2 YSLEER come from the germline V gene. Trimming pared 4 bases from V and 5 bases from J, leaving 15 bases between. The CDR3 totals 15 residues. For the CDR3, the DNA is TGCGCCAGCAGCCTAAGACCGGGAAGCAACAATGAGCAGTTCTTC. Encoded protein: CASSLRPGSNNEQFF.

This chain uses TRBV29-1 with TRBJ2-4; D not resolved. This CDR3 has 12 residues. From germline, CDR1 is SQVTM and CDR2 ANQGSEA. V lost 3 bases, J lost 6 bases, and 9 bases lay in between. CDR3 residues: CSVEAKPNIQYF. CDR3 DNA: TGCAGCGTTGAGGCCAAACCAAACATTCAGTACTTC.

The V and J genes are TRBV2 and TRBJ1-1; D gene uncertain. CDR3 length: 10 residues. Trimming stripped 1 base from V and 11 bases from J, with 5 bases between. CDR1 SNHLY and CDR2 FYNNEI come from the germline V gene. The CDR3 reads CASSEGGAFF. For the CDR3, the DNA is TGTGCCAGCAGTGAAGGGGGTGCTTTCTTT.

The genes are TRBV29-1 and TRBJ2-2; the match to TRBD1 covers 8 bases. The CDR3 is 14 amino acids. V lost 8 bases, J lost 4 bases, and 9 bases stayed unmatched. Germline assignment: CDR1 SQVTM and CDR2 ANQGSEA. The CDR3 region has the DNA TGCAGCTCCCGGGACAGGAGCCCCACCGGGGAGCTGTTTTTT. Translating it yields CSSRDRSPTGELFF.

Only a few counts were recorded for this clone. The chain is built from TRBV29-1 and TRBJ2-1; 9 bases are a match to TRBD1. Looked up from germline, CDR1 is SQVTM and CDR2 is ANQGSEA. V shed 7 bases and J 4 bases; nucleotides not matched to a gene: 5. The CDR3 covers 13 residues. The CDR3 is CSGTGGSYNEQFF. The CDR3 nucleotides are TGCAGCGGTACAGGGGGCTCTTACAATGAGCAGTTCTTC.

This clone has just a few counts. The J gene is TRBJ2-2, the V gene TRBV29-1, with D unclear. V gave up 0 bases and J gave up 13 bases, with 9 bases separating them. The CDR3 is 11 amino acids. Looked up from germline, CDR1 is SQVTM and CDR2 is ANQGSEA. The CDR3 bases are TGCAGCGTTGAAGAATCCCCCGGGCTGTTTTTT. It is translated as CSVEESPGLFF.

This chain uses TRBV29-1 with TRBJ2-2, with unresolved D. Germline V gives CDR1 SQVTM, CDR2 ANQGSEA. The CDR3 totals 14 residues. V lost 2 bases and J 10 bases, leaving 17 bases between the germline ends. CDR3 coding DNA: TGCAGCGTTGAATTAAGCCAGGAACCTTTGGAGCTGTTTTTT. Protein sequence: CSVELSQEPLELFF.

V gene TRBV29-1 combines with J gene TRBJ2-6; D is ambiguous. Deletions cut 2 bases from V and 1 base from J, with 9 bases between. CDR3 size: 15 residues. Germline V gives CDR1 SQVTM, CDR2 ANQGSEA. As DNA, the CDR3 is TGCAGCGTTGAACTTGAAATTTCTGGGGCCAACGTCCTGACTTTC. This translates into CSVELEISGANVLTF.

This clone occurred a few times. The J gene is TRBJ2-7, the V gene TRBV5-1; D call uncertain. Germline CDR1 is SGHRS and CDR2 is YFSETQ. V was cut by 7 bases and J by 4 bases, with 9 bases left in between. CDR3 length equals 11 residues. Written as DNA, the CDR3 is TGCGCCAGCGGAAAAGGGTACGAGCAGTACTTC. This sequence encodes CASGKGYEQYF.

This clone showed up just a few times. The genes are TRBV29-1 and TRBJ1-2, with a weak D call TRBD1 (5 bases). Germline assignment: CDR1 SQVTM and CDR2 ANQGSEA. V lost 6 bases and J 8 bases, leaving 13 bases between the germline ends. The CDR3 sequence is 11 residues long. CDR3 sequence reads: CSVGGKEGYTF. The CDR3 DNA reads as TGCAGCGTGGGGGGGAAAGAAGGCTACACCTTC.